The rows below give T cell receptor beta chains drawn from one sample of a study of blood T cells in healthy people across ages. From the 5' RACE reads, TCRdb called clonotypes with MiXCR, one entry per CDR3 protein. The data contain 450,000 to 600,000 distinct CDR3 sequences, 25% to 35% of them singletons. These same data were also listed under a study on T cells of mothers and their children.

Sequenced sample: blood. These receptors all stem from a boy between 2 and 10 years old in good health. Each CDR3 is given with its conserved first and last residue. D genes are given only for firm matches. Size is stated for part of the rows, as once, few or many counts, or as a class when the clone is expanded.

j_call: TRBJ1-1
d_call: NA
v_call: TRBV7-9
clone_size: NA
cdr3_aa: CASSLAVSENEAFF
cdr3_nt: TGTGCCAGCAGCTTAGCGGTCTCGGAGAATGAAGCTTTCTTT

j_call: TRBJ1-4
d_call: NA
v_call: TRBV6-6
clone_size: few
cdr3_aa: CASSYPEDGDEKLFF
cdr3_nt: TGTGCCAGCAGTTACCCCGAGGACGGCGATGAAAAACTGTTTTTT

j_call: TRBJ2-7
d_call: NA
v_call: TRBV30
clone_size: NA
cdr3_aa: CAWSVVGGATF
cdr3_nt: TGTGCCTGGAGTGTAGTCGGTGGGGCTACATTC

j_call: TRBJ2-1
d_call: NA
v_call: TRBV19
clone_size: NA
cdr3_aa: CASSMGGGAGNEQFF
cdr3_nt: TGTGCCAGTAGTATGGGAGGGGGCGCGGGGAATGAGCAGTTCTTC

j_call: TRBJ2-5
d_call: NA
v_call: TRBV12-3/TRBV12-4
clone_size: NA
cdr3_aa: CASSLGAGVAGQETQYF
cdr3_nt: TGTGCCAGCAGTTTGGGGGCGGGGGTAGCGGGTCAAGAGACCCAGTACTTC

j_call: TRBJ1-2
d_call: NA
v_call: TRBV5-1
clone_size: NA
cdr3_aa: CASSLRQGIDGYTF
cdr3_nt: TGCGCCAGCAGCTTGAGGCAGGGGATCGATGGCTACACCTTC

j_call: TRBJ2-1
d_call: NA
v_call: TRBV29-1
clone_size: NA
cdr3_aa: CSVEERGNEQFF
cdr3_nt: TGCAGCGTTGAGGAGCGTGGAAATGAGCAGTTCTTC

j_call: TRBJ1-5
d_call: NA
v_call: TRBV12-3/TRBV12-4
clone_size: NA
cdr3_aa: CASSAAGNQPQHF
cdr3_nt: TGTGCCAGCAGTGCCGCAGGGAATCAGCCCCAGCATTTT

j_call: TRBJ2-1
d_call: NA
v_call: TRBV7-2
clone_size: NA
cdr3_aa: CASSLQSSGLSNEQFF
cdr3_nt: TGTGCCAGCAGCTTACAGTCAAGCGGGTTAAGCAATGAGCAGTTCTTC

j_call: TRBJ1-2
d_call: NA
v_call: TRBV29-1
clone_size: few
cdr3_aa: CSVEVGGYTF
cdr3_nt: TGCAGCGTTGAAGTCGGGGGCTACACCTTC

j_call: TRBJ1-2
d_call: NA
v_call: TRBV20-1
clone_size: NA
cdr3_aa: CSASTRRPGVPGYTF
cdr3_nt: TGCAGTGCTAGTACCCGTAGGCCAGGGGTTCCGGGCTACACCTTC

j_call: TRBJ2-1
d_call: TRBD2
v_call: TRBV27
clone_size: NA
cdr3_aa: CASSTSGNYNEQFF
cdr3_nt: TGTGCCAGCAGTACAAGCGGGAACTACAATGAGCAGTTCTTC

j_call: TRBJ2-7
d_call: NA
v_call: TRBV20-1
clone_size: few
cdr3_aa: CSARDLGHLTYEQYF
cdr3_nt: TGCAGTGCTAGAGATCTAGGACATCTAACCTACGAGCAGTACTTC

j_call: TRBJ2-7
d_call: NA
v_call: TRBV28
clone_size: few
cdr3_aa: CASRKRGRVFYEQYF
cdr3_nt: TGTGCCAGCAGGAAGAGGGGCAGGGTGTTCTACGAGCAGTACTTC

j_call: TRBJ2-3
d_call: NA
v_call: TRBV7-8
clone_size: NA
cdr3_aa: CASSPPPLGTDTQYF
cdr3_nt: TGTGCCAGCAGCCCGCCGCCCCTTGGCACAGATACGCAGTATTTT

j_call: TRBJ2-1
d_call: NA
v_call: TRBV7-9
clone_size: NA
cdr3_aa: CASSRLSNEQFF
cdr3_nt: TGTGCCAGCAGCCGGCTGAGCAATGAGCAGTTCTTC

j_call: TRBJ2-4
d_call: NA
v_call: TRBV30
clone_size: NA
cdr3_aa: CAWSVRAGSVTKNIQYF
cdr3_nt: TGTGCCTGGAGTGTTAGAGCCGGTTCTGTAACCAAAAACATTCAGTACTTC

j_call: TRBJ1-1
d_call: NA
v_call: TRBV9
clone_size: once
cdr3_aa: CASRPRPDTLNTEAFF
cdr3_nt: TGTGCCAGCAGACCCAGACCAGACACGCTGAACACTGAAGCTTTCTTT

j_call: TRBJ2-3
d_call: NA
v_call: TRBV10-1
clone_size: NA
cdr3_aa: CASSESRTADTQYF
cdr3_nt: TGCGCCAGCAGTGAGTCCCGGACAGCAGATACGCAGTATTTT

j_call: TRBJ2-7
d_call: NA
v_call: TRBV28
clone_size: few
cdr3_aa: CASSPRTWPSCEQYF
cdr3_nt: TGTGCCAGCAGTCCCCGGACATGGCCATCTTGCGAGCAGTACTTC

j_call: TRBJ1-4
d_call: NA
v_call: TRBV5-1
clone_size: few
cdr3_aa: CASSGRPLTGHNEKLFF
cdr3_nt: TGCGCCAGCAGCGGACGACCGTTGACAGGACATAATGAAAAACTGTTTTTT

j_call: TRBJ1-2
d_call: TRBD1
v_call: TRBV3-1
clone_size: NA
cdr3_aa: CATTTGQYDYTF
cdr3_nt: TGTGCCACCACAACGGGACAGTATGACTACACCTTC

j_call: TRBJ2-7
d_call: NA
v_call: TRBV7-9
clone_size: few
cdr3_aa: CASSWGRGEYEEQYF
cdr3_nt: TGTGCCAGCAGCTGGGGGCGGGGCGAATACGAAGAGCAGTACTTC

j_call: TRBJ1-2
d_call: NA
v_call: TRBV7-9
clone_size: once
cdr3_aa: CASNLGGTGDYGYTF
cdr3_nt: TGTGCCAGCAACTTAGGTGGGACCGGGGACTATGGCTACACCTTC

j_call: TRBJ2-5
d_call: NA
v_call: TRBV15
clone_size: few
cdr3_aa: CATSRDGSGGQETQYF
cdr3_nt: TGTGCCACCAGCAGAGATGGGTCTGGGGGGCAAGAGACCCAGTACTTC

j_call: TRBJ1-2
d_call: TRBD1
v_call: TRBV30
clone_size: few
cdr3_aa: CAWNGQGDYGYTF
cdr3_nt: TGTGCCTGGAATGGACAGGGGGACTATGGCTACACCTTC

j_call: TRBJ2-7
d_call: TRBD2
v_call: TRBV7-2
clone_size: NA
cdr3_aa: CASSSLAGVLEQYF
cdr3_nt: TGTGCCAGCAGCTCCCTAGCGGGGGTCTTGGAGCAGTACTTC

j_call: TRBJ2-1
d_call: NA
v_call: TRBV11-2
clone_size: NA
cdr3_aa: CASSLGFSYNEQFF
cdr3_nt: TGTGCCAGCAGCTTAGGTTTCTCCTACAATGAGCAGTTCTTC

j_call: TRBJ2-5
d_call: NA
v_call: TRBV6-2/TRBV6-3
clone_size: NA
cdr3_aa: CAIGKGPYGETQYF
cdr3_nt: TGTGCCATCGGGAAGGGCCCCTATGGGGAGACCCAGTACTTC

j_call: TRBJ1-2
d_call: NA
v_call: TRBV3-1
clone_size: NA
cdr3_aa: CASSQTDIYGYTF
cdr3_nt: TGTGCCAGCAGCCAAACGGACATCTATGGCTACACCTTC

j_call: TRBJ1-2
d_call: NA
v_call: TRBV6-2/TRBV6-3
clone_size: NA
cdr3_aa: CARSPPGTKPIYTF
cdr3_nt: TGTGCCAGAAGTCCACCGGGAACTAAACCGATCTACACCTTC

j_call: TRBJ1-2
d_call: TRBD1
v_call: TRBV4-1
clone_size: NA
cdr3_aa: CASSLQAEPGTGNYGYTF
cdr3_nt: TGCGCCAGCAGCCTCCAAGCGGAACCCGGGACAGGGAACTATGGCTACACCTTC

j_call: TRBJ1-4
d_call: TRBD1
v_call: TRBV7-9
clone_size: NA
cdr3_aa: CASSGGTGINEKLFF
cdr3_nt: TGTGCCAGCAGCGGGGGGACAGGGATAAACGAAAAACTGTTTTTT

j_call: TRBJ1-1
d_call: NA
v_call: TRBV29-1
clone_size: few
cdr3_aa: CSVDSLREAFF
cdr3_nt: TGCAGCGTTGACTCTCTGCGGGAAGCTTTCTTT

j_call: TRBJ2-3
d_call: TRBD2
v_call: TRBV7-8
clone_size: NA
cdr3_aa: CASCSGVGGGHTQYF
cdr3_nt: TGTGCCAGCTGCTCCGGGGTTGGCGGGGGGCATACGCAGTATTTT

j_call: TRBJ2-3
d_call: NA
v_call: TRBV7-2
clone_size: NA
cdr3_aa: CASSLFGLGRSDTQYF
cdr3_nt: TGTGCCAGCAGCCTCTTCGGACTCGGCCGATCAGATACGCAGTATTTT

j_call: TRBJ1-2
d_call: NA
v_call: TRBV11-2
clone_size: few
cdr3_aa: CASSLEGSTHYGYTF
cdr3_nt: TGTGCCAGCAGCTTAGAGGGGTCCACTCACTATGGCTACACCTTC

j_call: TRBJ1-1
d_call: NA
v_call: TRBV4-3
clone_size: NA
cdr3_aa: CASSQPDRFGRGYEAFF
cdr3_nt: TGCGCCAGCAGCCAACCCGACAGGTTTGGTAGAGGATATGAAGCTTTCTTT

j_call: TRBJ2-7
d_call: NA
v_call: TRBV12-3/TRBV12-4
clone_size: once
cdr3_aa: CASGFGGQNEQYF
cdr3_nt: TGTGCCAGCGGGTTCGGGGGGCAGAACGAGCAGTACTTC

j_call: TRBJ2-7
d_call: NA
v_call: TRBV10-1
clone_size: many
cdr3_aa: CASSESLSASYEQYF
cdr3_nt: TGCGCCAGCAGTGAGTCGCTTAGTGCATCCTACGAGCAGTACTTC

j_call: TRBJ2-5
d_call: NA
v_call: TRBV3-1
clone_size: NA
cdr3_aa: CASSQRLPDRETQYF
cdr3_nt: TGTGCCAGCAGCCAGCGCCTACCCGACAGGGAGACCCAGTACTTC

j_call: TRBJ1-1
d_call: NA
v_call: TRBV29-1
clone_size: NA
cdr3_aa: CSVTTGQAEAFF
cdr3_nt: TGCAGCGTCACCACAGGGCAAGCTGAAGCTTTCTTT

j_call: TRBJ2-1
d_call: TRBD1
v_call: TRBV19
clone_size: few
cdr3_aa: CASSITGTGMYNEQFF
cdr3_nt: TGTGCCAGTAGTATTACTGGGACAGGGATGTACAATGAGCAGTTCTTC

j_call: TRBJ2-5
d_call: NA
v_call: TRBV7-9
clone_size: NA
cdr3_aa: CASSLIGQAGETQYF
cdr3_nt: TGTGCCAGCAGCTTAATTGGGCAGGCGGGAGAGACCCAGTACTTC

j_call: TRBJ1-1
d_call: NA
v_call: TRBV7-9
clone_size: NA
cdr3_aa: CASSLGSSGYTEAFF
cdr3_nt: TGTGCCAGCAGCTTAGGCTCCTCAGGGTACACTGAAGCTTTCTTT

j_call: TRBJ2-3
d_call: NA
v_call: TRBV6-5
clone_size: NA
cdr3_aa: CASRRGYTDTQYF
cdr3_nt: TGTGCCAGCAGGCGGGGCTACACAGATACGCAGTATTTT

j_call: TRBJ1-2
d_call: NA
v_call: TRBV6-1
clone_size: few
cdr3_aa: CASRKGQIYGYTF
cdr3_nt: TGTGCCAGCAGGAAGGGGCAGATCTATGGCTACACCTTC

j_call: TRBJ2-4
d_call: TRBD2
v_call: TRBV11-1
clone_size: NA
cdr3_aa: CASSAGTSGSPKNIQYF
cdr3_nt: TGTGCCAGCAGCGCCGGGACTAGCGGGAGCCCCAAAAACATTCAGTACTTC

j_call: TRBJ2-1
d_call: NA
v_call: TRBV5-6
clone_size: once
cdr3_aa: CASSLSLDSFYNEQFF
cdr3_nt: TGTGCCAGCAGCTTGTCTTTAGACAGCTTCTACAATGAGCAGTTCTTC

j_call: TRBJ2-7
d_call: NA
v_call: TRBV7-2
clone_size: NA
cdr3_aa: CASSRQGGAYEQYF
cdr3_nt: TGTGCCAGCAGTCGACAGGGAGGCGCCTACGAGCAGTACTTC

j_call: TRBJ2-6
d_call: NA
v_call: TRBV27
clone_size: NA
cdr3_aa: CASSFVTEHSVSGANVLTF
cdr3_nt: TGTGCCAGCAGTTTCGTCACGGAACACTCGGTCTCTGGGGCCAACGTCCTGACTTTC

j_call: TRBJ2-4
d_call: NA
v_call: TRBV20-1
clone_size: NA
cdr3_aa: CSAREMLGLIAKNIQYF
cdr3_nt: TGCAGTGCTAGAGAGATGCTAGGACTAATAGCCAAAAACATTCAGTACTTC

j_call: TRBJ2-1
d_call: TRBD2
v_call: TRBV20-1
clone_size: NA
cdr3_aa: CSARVGLAGFLRPYEQFF
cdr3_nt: TGCAGTGCTAGGGTGGGACTAGCGGGCTTCCTCCGCCCATACGAGCAGTTCTTC

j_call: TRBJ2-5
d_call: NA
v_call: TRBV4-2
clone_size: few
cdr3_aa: CASSHQSGAQETQYF
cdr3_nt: TGTGCCAGCAGCCATCAGTCGGGGGCCCAAGAGACCCAGTACTTC

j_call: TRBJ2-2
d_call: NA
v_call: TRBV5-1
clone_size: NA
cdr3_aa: CASSFQDVNTGELFF
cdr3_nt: TGCGCCAGCAGCTTTCAGGACGTGAACACCGGGGAGCTGTTTTTT

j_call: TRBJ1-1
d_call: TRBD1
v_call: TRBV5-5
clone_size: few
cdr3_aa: CASSFGTGFTEAFF
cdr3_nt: TGTGCCAGCAGCTTTGGGACAGGATTCACTGAAGCTTTCTTT

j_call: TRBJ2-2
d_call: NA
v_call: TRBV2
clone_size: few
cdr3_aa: CASSHREINTGELFF
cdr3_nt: TGTGCCAGCAGTCACCGGGAAATAAACACCGGGGAGCTGTTTTTT

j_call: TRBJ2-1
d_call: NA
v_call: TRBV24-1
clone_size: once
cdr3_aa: CATSASSGTYNEQFF
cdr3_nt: TGTGCCACCAGTGCCTCAAGCGGGACATACAATGAGCAGTTCTTC

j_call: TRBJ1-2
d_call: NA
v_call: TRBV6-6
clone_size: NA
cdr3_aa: CASSRDSLAYGYTF
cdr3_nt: TGTGCCAGCAGTCGAGACAGCTTGGCCTATGGCTACACCTTC